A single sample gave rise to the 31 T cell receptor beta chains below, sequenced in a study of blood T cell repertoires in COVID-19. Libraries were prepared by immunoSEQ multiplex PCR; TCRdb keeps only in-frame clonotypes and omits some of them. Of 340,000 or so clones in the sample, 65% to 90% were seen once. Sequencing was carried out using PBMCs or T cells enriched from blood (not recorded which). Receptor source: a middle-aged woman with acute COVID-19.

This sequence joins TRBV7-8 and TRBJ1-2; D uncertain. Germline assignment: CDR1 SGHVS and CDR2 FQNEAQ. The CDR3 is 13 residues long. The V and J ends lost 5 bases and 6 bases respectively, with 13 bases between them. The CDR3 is CASSTLLLDGYTF. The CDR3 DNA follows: TGTGCCAGCAGCACTCTTTTGCTGGATGGCTACACCTTC.

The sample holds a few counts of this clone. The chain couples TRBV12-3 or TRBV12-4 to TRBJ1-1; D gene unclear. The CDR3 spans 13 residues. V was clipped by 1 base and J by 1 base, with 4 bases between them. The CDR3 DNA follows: TGTGCCAGCAGTTTAGTATGGAACACTGAAGCTTTCTTT. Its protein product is CASSLVWNTEAFF.

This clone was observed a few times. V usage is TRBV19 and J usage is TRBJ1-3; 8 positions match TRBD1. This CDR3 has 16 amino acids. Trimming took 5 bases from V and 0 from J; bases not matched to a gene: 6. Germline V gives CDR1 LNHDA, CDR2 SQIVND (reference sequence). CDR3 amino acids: CASSPEDRVSGNTIYF. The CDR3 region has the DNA TGTGCCAGTAGTCCCGAGGACAGGGTCTCTGGAAACACCATATATTTT.

The DNA for the CDR3 is TGTGCCAGCAGCTTATCGAGCCAGGGGGTGCGTGGCTACACCTTC. This sequence encodes CASSLSSQGVRGYTF. This sequence joins TRBV7-9 and TRBJ1-2; 7 bases are shared with TRBD1. With 2 bases clipped from V and 7 bases from J, the junction kept 10 bases outside the gene matches. The CDR3 totals 15 residues. Germline CDR1 reads SEHNR; CDR2 reads FQNEAQ (reference sequence).

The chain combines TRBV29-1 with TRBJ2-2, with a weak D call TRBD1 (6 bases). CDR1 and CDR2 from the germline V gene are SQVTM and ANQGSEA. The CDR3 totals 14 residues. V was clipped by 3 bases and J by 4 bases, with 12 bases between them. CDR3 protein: CSVDRTGSTGELFF. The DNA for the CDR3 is TGCAGCGTTGATCGCACAGGGAGCACCGGGGAGCTGTTTTTT.

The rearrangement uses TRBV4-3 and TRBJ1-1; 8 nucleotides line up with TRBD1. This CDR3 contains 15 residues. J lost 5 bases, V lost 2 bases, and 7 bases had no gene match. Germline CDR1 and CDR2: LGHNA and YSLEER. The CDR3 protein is CASSQRWTGRTEAFF. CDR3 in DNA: TGCGCCAGCAGCCAACGTTGGACAGGGAGGACTGAAGCTTTCTTT.

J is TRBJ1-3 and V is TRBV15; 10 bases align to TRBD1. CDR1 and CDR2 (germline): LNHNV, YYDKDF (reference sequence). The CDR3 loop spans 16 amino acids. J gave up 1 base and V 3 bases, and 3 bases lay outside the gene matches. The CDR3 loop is CATSRRQGASGNTIYF. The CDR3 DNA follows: TGTGCCACCAGCAGGAGACAGGGGGCGTCTGGAAACACCATATATTTT.

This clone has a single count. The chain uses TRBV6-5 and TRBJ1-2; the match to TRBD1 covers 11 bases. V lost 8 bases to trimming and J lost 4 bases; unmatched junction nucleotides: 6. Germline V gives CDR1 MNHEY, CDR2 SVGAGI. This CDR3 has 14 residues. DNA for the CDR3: TGTGCCAGCGGGGGACAGGGGGGATCCTATGGCTACACCTTC. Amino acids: CASGGQGGSYGYTF.

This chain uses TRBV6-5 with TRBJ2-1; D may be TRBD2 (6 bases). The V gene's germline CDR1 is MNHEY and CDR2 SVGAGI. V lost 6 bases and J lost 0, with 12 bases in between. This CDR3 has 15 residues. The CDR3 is CASRPGLSSYNEQFF. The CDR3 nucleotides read TGTGCCAGCAGGCCGGGACTTAGCTCCTACAATGAGCAGTTCTTC.

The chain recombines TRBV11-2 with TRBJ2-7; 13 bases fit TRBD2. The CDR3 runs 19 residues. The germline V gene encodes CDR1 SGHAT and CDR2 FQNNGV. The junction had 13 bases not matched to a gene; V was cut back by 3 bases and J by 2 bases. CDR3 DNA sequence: TGTGCCAGCAGCTTCTCCGGATCCGGGACTAGCGGGATCGCCTACGAGCAGTACTTC. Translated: CASSFSGSGTSGIAYEQYF.

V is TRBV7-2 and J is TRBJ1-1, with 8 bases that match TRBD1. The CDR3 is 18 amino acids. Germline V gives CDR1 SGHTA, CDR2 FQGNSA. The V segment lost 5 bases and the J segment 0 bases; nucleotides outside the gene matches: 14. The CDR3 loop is CASSAHGDRSYLNTEAFF. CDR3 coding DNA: TGTGCCAGCAGCGCCCATGGGGACAGGTCTTATTTGAACACTGAAGCTTTCTTT.

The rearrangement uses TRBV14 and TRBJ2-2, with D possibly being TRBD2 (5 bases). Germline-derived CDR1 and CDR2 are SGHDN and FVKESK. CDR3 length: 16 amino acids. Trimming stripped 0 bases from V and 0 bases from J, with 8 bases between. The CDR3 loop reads CASSQDPRANTGELFF. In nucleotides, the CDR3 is TGTGCCAGCAGCCAAGATCCGAGGGCGAACACCGGGGAGCTGTTTTTT.

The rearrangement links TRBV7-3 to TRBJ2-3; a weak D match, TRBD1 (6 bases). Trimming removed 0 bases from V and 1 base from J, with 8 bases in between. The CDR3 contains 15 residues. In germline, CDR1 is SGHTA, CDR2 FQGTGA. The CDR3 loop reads CASSLTYRGTDTQYF. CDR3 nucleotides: TGTGCCAGCAGCTTAACCTACAGGGGCACAGATACGCAGTATTTT.

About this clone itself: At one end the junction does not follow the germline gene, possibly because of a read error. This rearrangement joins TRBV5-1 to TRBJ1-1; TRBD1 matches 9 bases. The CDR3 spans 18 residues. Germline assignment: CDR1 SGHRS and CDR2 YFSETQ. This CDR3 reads CVSSLQPGTGIMNTEAFF. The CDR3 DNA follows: TGCGTCAGCAGCTTACAACCCGGGACAGGGATCATGAACACTGAAGCTTTCTTT. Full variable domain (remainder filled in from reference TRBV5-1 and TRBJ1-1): KAGVTQTPRYLIKTRGQQVTLSCSPISGHRSVSWYQQTPGQGLQFLFEYFSETQRNKGNFPGRFSGRQFSNSRSEMNVSTLELGDSALYLCVSSLQPGTGIMNTEAFFGQGTRLTVV.

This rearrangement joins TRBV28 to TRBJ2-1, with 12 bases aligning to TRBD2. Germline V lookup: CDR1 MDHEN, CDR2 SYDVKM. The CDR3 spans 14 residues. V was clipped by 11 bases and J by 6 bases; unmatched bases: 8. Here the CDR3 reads CAPQWTSGTNEQFF. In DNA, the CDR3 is TGTGCCCCCCAATGGACTAGCGGGACCAATGAGCAGTTCTTC.

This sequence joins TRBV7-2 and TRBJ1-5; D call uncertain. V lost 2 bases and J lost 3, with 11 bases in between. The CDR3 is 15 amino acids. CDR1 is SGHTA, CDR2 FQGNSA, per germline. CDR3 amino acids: CASSLMGSPNQPQHF. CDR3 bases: TGTGCCAGCAGCTTAATGGGCAGCCCCAATCAGCCCCAGCATTTT.

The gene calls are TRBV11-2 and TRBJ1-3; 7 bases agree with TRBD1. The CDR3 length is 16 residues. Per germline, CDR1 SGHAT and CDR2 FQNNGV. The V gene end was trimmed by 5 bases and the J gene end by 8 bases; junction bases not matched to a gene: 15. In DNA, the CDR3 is TGTGCCAGCAGCATAAAGGGGGGACAGTGGGCGGACACCATATATTTT. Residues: CASSIKGGQWADTIYF.

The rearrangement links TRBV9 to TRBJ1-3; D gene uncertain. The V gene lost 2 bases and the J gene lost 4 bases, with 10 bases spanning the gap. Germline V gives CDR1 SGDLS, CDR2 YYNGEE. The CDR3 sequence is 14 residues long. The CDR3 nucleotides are TGTGCCAGCAGCGTGGGAGGGTACGGAAACACCATATATTTT. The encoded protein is CASSVGGYGNTIYF.

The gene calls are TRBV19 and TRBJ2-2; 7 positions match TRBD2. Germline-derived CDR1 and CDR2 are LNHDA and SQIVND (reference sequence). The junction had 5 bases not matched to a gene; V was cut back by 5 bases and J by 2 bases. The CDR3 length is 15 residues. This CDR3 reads CASSRGEANTGELFF. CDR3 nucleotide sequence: TGTGCCAGTAGTCGGGGGGAGGCAAACACCGGGGAGCTGTTTTTT.

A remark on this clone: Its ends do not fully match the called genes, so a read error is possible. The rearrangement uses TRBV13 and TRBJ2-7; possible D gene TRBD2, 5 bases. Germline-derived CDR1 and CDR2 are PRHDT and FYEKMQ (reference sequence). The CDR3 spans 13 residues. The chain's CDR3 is CASSLPGGSGIGF. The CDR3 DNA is TGTGCCAGCAGCCTCCCGGGTGGGAGCGGAATAGGTTTC.

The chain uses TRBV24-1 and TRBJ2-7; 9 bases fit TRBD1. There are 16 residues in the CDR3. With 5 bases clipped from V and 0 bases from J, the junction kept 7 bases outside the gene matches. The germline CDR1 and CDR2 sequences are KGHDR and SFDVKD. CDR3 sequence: CATSAVGDRDSYEQYF. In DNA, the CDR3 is TGTGCCACCAGTGCCGTCGGGGACAGGGACTCCTACGAGCAGTACTTC.

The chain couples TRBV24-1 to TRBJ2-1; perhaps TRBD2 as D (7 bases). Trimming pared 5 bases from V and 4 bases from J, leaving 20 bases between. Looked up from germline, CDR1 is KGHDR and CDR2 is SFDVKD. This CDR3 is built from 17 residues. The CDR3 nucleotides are TGTGCCACCAGTGGGGGGGGCTGGCAGGGGAGATACAATGAGCAGTTCTTC. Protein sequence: CATSGGGWQGRYNEQFF.

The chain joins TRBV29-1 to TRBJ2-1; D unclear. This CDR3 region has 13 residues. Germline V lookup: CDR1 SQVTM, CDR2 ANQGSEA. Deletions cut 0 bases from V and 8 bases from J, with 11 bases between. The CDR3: CSVEDIRSDEQFF. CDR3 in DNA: TGCAGCGTTGAAGATATTAGGAGCGATGAGCAGTTCTTC.

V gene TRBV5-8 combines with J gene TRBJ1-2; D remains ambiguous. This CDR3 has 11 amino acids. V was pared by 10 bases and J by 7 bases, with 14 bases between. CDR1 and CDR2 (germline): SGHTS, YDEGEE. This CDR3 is CAPEGYGGYTF. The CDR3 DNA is TGTGCCCCAGAGGGTTACGGTGGCTACACCTTC.

CDR3 amino acids: CATAASGSSPYNEQFF. Here the CDR3 DNA reads TGTGCCACCGCCGCAAGCGGGTCCTCCCCCTACAATGAGCAGTTCTTC. The rearrangement uses TRBV15 and TRBJ2-1, with TRBD2 as a possible D gene (6 bases). Germline CDR1 is LNHNV and CDR2 is YYDKDF (reference sequence). The V gene lost 8 bases and the J gene lost 2 bases, with 19 bases spanning the gap. The CDR3 totals 16 residues.

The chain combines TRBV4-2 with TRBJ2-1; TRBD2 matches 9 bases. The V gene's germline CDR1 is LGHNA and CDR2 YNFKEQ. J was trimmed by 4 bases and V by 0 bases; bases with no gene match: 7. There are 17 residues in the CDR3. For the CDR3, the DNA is TGTGCCAGCAGCCAAGATCTAGGCGGGGGGGATTACAATGAGCAGTTCTTC. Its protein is CASSQDLGGGDYNEQFF.

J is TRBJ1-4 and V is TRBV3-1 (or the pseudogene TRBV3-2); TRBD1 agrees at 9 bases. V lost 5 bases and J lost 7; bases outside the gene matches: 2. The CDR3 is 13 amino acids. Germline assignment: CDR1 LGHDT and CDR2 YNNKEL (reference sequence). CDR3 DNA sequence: TGTGCCAGCAGCACAGGGGGCGGTGAAAAACTGTTTTTT. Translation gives CASSTGGGEKLFF.

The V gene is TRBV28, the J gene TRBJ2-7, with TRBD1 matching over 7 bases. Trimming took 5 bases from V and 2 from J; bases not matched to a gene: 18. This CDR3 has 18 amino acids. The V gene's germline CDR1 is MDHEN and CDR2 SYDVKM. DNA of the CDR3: TGTGCCAGCAGTCTAAGCCAGGGACAGACAGGGCGCCCCTACGAGCAGTACTTC. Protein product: CASSLSQGQTGRPYEQYF.

Here the CDR3 DNA reads TGTGCCAGCACCCGCTCGGGGGGACAGGGGATGGAGGAGCAGTACTTC. Protein: CASTRSGGQGMEEQYF. The chain carries TRBV2 and TRBJ2-7; 10 bases are shared with TRBD1. The trim removed 7 bases at V and 7 bases at J, leaving 16 bases unmatched. Germline lookup yields CDR1 SNHLY and CDR2 FYNNEI. This CDR3 has 16 residues.

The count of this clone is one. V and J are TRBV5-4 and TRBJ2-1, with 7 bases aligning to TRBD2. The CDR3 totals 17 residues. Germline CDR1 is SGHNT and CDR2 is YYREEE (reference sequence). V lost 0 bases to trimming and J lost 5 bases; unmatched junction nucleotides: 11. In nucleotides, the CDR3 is TGTGCCAGCAGCTTGGCGGGGGGAGGGGTCATACACAATGAGCAGTTCTTC. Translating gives CASSLAGGGVIHNEQFF.

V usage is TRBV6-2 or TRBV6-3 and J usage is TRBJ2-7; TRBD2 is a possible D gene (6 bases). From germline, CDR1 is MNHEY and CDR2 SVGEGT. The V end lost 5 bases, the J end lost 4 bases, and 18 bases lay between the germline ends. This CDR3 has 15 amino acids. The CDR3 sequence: CASSPGGLGMYEQYF. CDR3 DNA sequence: TGTGCCAGCAGTCCCGGGGGTCTGGGTATGTACGAGCAGTACTTC.